This TCR beta chain was recovered during a study of a mutant IDH1 vaccine in newly diagnosed glioma. Repertoires were generated with immunoSEQ multiplex PCR, while TCRdb's copy carries only in-frame clones and drops some. The table has about 41,000 clones, 85% to 90% seen once; the top ten hold around 1.5%. V lost 1 base to trimming and J lost 14 bases, with 13 bases between them. Per germline, CDR1 SGHDT and CDR2 YYEEEE. This CDR3 has 12 amino acids. A note on this clone: Its antigen remains unidentified.

Time point here: week 35, safety follow-up. Vaccination comprised doses that each held 300 ug of mutant IDH1 20-mer peptide, plus topical imiquimod. This TCR came from a man aged 40-49 years with glioma. The rearrangement uses TRBV5-6 and TRBJ2-1; perhaps TRBD1 as D (5 bases). Sequenced material: PBMCs, taken from a glioma patient whose treatment included an IDH1 peptide vaccine. The CDR3 sequence: CASSLWQGSEFF. The CDR3 coding sequence is TGTGCCAGCAGCTTGTGGCAGGGTTCGGAGTTCTTC. Filled out from reference TRBV5-6 and TRBJ2-1, the complete variable domain reads DAGVTQSPTHLIKTRGQQVTLRCSPKSGHDTVSWYQQALGQGPQFIFQYYEEEERQRGNFPDRFSGHQFPNYSSELNVNALLLGDSALYLCASSLWQGSEFFGPGTRLTVL.